The 11 T cell receptor beta chains below all came from one sample that was sequenced in a study of blood T cell repertoires in COVID-19. Clones were sequenced by immunoSEQ multiplex PCR, and TCRdb holds only the in-frame ones, with some missing. The table has 65,000 to 70,000 clones, approximately 93% seen once. Sequenced material: peripheral blood. Receptor source: a man in his 70s with active COVID-19.

The rearrangement uses TRBV5-1 and TRBJ2-7, with 8 bases that match TRBD1. The J segment lost 5 bases and the V segment lost 3 bases, leaving 10 bases of the junction unmatched. Germline-derived CDR1 and CDR2 are SGHRS and YFSETQ. The CDR3 loop spans 15 amino acids. CDR3 sequence: CASSWGLDRADEQYF. The CDR3 bases are TGCGCCAGCAGCTGGGGGCTGGACAGGGCAGACGAGCAGTACTTC.

The chain couples TRBV19 to TRBJ1-5; D is possibly TRBD1 (5 bases). Germline CDR1 LNHDA, CDR2 SQIVND (reference sequence). The CDR3 length is 16 residues. Trimming stripped 4 bases from V and 2 bases from J, with 15 bases between. CDR3: CASSTAGGARNQPQHF. CDR3 nucleotides: TGTGCCAGTAGTACCGCGGGAGGGGCCCGCAATCAGCCCCAGCATTTT.

The chain couples TRBV24-1 to TRBJ2-1, with TRBD2 matching over 10 bases. This CDR3 is built from 14 residues. CDR1 is KGHDR and CDR2 is SFDVKD in the germline V gene. The V segment lost 9 bases and the J segment 4 bases; nucleotides outside the gene matches: 5. The CDR3 DNA follows: TGTGCCACCTCCCTTAGCGGGGGGTACAATGAGCAGTTCTTC. Encoded protein: CATSLSGGYNEQFF.

This clone appeared once. The chain is built from TRBV13 and TRBJ2-3; 15 bases agree with TRBD2. With 5 bases clipped from V and 5 bases from J, the junction kept 5 bases outside the gene matches. Germline lookup yields CDR1 PRHDT and CDR2 FYEKMQ (reference sequence). The CDR3 loop spans 16 amino acids. The CDR3 nucleotides are TGTGCCAGCAGCCGCGGACTAGCGGGGGGGCAAGATACGCAGTATTTT. Its protein is CASSRGLAGGQDTQYF.

CDR3 coding DNA: TGTGCCAGCAGCTTAGCCAGAAAGTCTGGAAACACCATATATTTT. This encodes CASSLARKSGNTIYF. The genes are TRBV7-6 and TRBJ1-3; D uncertain. CDR1 is SGHVS, CDR2 FNYEAQ, per germline. The length of the CDR3 is 15 residues. V was cut by 0 bases and J by 1 base, with 7 bases left in between. Together with reference TRBV7-6 and TRBJ1-3, the CDR3 gives the full variable domain: GAGVSQSPRYKVTKRGQDVALRCDPISGHVSLYWYRQALGQGPEFLTYFNYEAQQDKSGLPNDRFSAERPEGSISTLTIQRTEQRDSAMYRCASSLARKSGNTIYFGEGSWLTVV.

V is TRBV11-3 and J is TRBJ2-3; 12 bases agree with TRBD2. Looked up from germline, CDR1 is SGHNT and CDR2 is YENEEA. V was pared by 1 base and J by 4 bases, with 3 bases of the junction left unmatched. The CDR3 length is 16 residues. The CDR3 reads CASSLASGGASDTQYF. The CDR3, as DNA: TGTGCCAGCAGCTTAGCTAGCGGGGGGGCATCAGATACGCAGTATTTT.

This sequence joins TRBV7-6 and TRBJ2-1; no clear D. CDR1 SGHVS and CDR2 FNYEAQ come from the germline V gene. The CDR3 contains 17 residues. V lost 4 bases and J lost 6, with 22 bases in between. CDR3 sequence (DNA): TGTGCCAGCAGCTCACTCTACCCGGCTTCGGGTGGCAATGAGCAGTTCTTC. It yields the protein CASSSLYPASGGNEQFF. The full variable domain, in which reference TRBV7-6 and TRBJ2-1 provide the parts outside the CDR3, is GAGVSQSPRYKVTKRGQDVALRCDPISGHVSLYWYRQALGQGPEFLTYFNYEAQQDKSGLPNDRFSAERPEGSISTLTIQRTEQRDSAMYRCASSSLYPASGGNEQFFGPGTRLTVL.

The chain couples TRBV6-6 to TRBJ1-1; D gene ambiguous. Trimming took 2 bases from V and 1 from J, leaving 5 bases between them. The V gene's germline CDR1 is MNHNY and CDR2 SVGAGI (reference sequence). The CDR3 runs 13 residues. CDR3 residues: CASSYLANTEAFF. Written as DNA, the CDR3 is TGTGCCAGCAGTTACCTGGCGAACACTGAAGCTTTCTTT.

This chain links TRBV6-4 with TRBJ1-2; 7 bases agree with TRBD1. The junction had 6 bases not matched to a gene; V was cut back by 3 bases and J by 2 bases. CDR1 and CDR2 (germline): MRHNA, SNTAGT. This CDR3 is built from 15 residues. DNA for the CDR3: TGTGCCAGCAGTGAACAATGGACAGGCAACTATGGCTACACCTTC. This sequence encodes CASSEQWTGNYGYTF.

The chain has TRBV10-2 and TRBJ2-1; 8 bases map to TRBD2. This CDR3 region has 15 residues. The germline V gene encodes CDR1 WSHSY and CDR2 SAAADI. V lost 3 bases and J lost 9; bases outside the gene matches: 10. CDR3 amino acids: CASSDRGGPSGEQFF. The CDR3 DNA follows: TGCGCCAGCAGTGACCGGGGGGGCCCCTCCGGTGAGCAGTTCTTC.

This clone showed up just once. The V and J genes are TRBV11-2 and TRBJ2-7, with a weak D call TRBD2 (5 bases). The ends were cut back, 5 bases at V and 3 bases at J, with 17 bases in the middle. Germline-derived CDR1 and CDR2 are SGHAT and FQNNGV. The CDR3 has 15 amino acids. CDR3 in DNA: TGTGCCAGCAGCCCCGGGGTGGGAACCCTCTACGAGCAGTACTTC. As protein: CASSPGVGTLYEQYF. The full variable domain, in which reference TRBV11-2 and TRBJ2-7 provide the parts outside the CDR3, is EAGVAQSPRYKIIEKRQSVAFWCNPISGHATLYWYQQILGQGPKLLIQFQNNGVVDDSQLPKDRFSAERLKGVDSTLKIQPAKLEDSAVYLCASSPGVGTLYEQYFGPGTRLTVT.